The clone carrying this TCR beta chain appeared once. V was cut by 1 base and J by 2 bases, with 15 bases left in between. The CDR3 is 15 residues long. CDR1 and CDR2 from the germline V gene are GTSNPN and SVGIG (reference sequence). In the source study's methods: How many nucleated cells were present was estimated from reference gene primer amplification. Using immunoSEQ multiplex PCR, the repertoire was profiled, and TCRdb retains in-frame clones only, with some absent. V and J calls and clone size are copied from that table; D and trimming were computed from the DNA. Of some 390,000 clones listed, about 87% are singletons. This specimen comes from a study of blood T cell repertoires in COVID-19. Overall study context: There were acute and convalescent COVID-19 samples, and they came from the United States, Italy and Spain.

The source material was peripheral blood. The TCR was taken from a human donor in a cohort sampled during active COVID-19. V and J are TRBV30 and TRBJ2-7; D is unclear. CDR3: CAWSALGQTTYEQYF. CDR3 DNA: TGTGCCTGGAGTGCTCTGGGCCAGACAACCTACGAGCAGTACTTC.